The subject of this entry is one T cell receptor beta chain. The data stem from a study of blood T cell repertoires in COVID-19. Study context: Acute and convalescent COVID-19 specimens originated in the United States, Italy and Spain. Sample material is recorded as cDNA or gDNA derived from T cells, B-cell-depleted T cells, or PBMCs.

Germline CDR1 reads SGHRS; CDR2 reads YFSETQ. The V and J ends lost 4 bases and 5 bases, in that order; junction bases with no gene match: 7. The CDR3 sequence is 14 residues long. Profiling relied on immunoSEQ multiplex PCR, and the TCRdb table lists in-frame clones only, not all of them. The profile covers some 180,000 clones, with more than 80% appearing a single time and approximately 11% taken by the ten largest. Sequencing input: peripheral blood. V is TRBV5-1 and J is TRBJ2-7; 9 bases map to TRBD2. The receptor was derived from a middle-aged woman with COVID-19, enrolled during active disease. CDR3 sequence reads: CASSRSGRQDEQYF. The CDR3 DNA is TGCGCCAGCAGCCGTAGCGGGAGACAAGACGAGCAGTACTTC. Full variable domain (rest looked up from reference TRBV5-1 and TRBJ2-7): KAGVTQTPRYLIKTRGQQVTLSCSPISGHRSVSWYQQTPGQGLQFLFEYFSETQRNKGNFPGRFSGRQFSNSRSEMNVSTLELGDSALYLCASSRSGRQDEQYFGPGTRLTVT.